Given below is one TCR beta chain in context. This record comes from a study of graft-versus-host responses after intestinal transplantation. Study-wide context: Every transplant recipient was induced with anti-thymocyte globulin, then maintained on tacrolimus and steroids for around 3 years.

There are 16 residues in the CDR3. The germline V gene has CDR1 KGHSH and CDR2 LQKENI. V was shortened by 4 bases and J by 6 bases, with 21 bases between the two germline ends. Plating combined about 200,000 CFSE-labeled responder cells with about 200,000 irradiated, violet-dye-labeled stimulator cells. Dividing CFSE-low CD3+CD4+ and CD3+CD8+ responders were isolated by sorting after the reaction. The method was immunoSEQ multiplex PCR; TCRdb's version includes in-frame clones alone and lacks a portion of them. The sample holds over 7,500 clones, approximately 33% seen once. This chain connects TRBV18 to TRBJ2-5, with D possibly matching TRBD1 (6 bases). The TCR was taken from a human patient who was an organ donor for intestinal transplantation. Specimen: alloreactive CD8+ T cells from a mixed lymphocyte reaction culture, collected before transplantation. Specified subset: CFSE-low proliferating T cells sorted from approximately six-day pre-transplant mixed lymphocyte reaction (GvH or HvG direction). The CDR3 protein is CASSLAGTLGEKTQYF. In DNA, the CDR3 is TGTGCCAGCTCACTTGCCGGGACACTTGGGGAAAAGACCCAGTACTTC. Full variable domain (outside the CDR3, taken from reference TRBV18 and TRBJ2-5): NAGVMQNPRHLVRRRGQEARLRCSPMKGHSHVYWYRQLPEEGLKFMVYLQKENIIDESGMPKERFSAEFPKEGPSILRIQQVVRGDSAAYFCASSLAGTLGEKTQYFGPGTRLLVL.